The 29 T cell receptor beta chains reported below all come from one sample, sequenced in a study of blood T cell repertoires in COVID-19. Assay: immunoSEQ multiplex PCR; the TCRdb copy retains only in-frame clones and omits some. The sample lists about 280,000 clones, roughly 90% seen once, with 9% to 9.5% in the top ten. Sequencing was done on a sample of peripheral blood. Source of these receptors: a man aged 18 to 30 with active or convalescent COVID-19.

The chain combines TRBV5-1 with TRBJ1-6; the match to TRBD1 covers 11 bases. Germline V gene data show CDR1 as SGHRS and CDR2 as YFSETQ. Germline trimming cut 3 bases from V and 8 bases from J; bases unmatched to any gene: 7. CDR3 length equals 16 residues. The DNA for the CDR3 is TGCGCCAGCAGCTCCCGGGACAGGGGGGAGCATTCACCCCTCCACTTT. This encodes CASSSRDRGEHSPLHF.

The rearrangement links TRBV9 to TRBJ2-5, with 8 bases matching TRBD2. This CDR3 is 15 amino acids long. Per germline, CDR1 SGDLS and CDR2 YYNGEE. V shed 0 bases, J shed 2 bases, and the junction held 3 bases outside the gene matches. This CDR3 reads CASSVAAGVQETQYF. Written as DNA, the CDR3 is TGTGCCAGCAGCGTAGCAGCGGGGGTGCAAGAGACCCAGTACTTC.

This clone has only one observation. V usage is TRBV6-2 or TRBV6-3 and J usage is TRBJ2-7; 11 bases are shared with TRBD2. J lost 1 base, V lost 5 bases, and 10 bases had no gene match. CDR3 length: 17 residues. Germline values: CDR1 MNHEY, CDR2 SVGEGT. The CDR3 loop is CASSPGLAGGRSYEQYF. CDR3 sequence (DNA): TGTGCCAGCAGTCCCGGTCTAGCGGGGGGCCGGTCCTACGAGCAGTACTTC.

V gene TRBV12-3 or TRBV12-4 combines with J gene TRBJ2-7, with 7 bases identical to TRBD1. The CDR3 loop spans 13 amino acids. V lost 8 bases and J lost 2; bases outside the gene matches: 6. For the CDR3, the DNA is TGTGCCAGCGGAACCGACAGGGCCTACGAGCAGTACTTC. Its translation: CASGTDRAYEQYF.

This clone was detected once. The chain is built from TRBV19 and TRBJ1-3; D gene unclear. This CDR3 has 13 amino acids. The germline V gene has CDR1 LNHDA and CDR2 SQIVND (reference sequence). V lost 2 bases and J 9 bases, leaving 11 bases between the germline ends. The CDR3, as DNA: TGTGCCAGTAGTATATCCGGGGAAGCCACCATATATTTT. It specifies CASSISGEATIYF.

J is TRBJ1-5 and V is TRBV20-1, with D tentatively TRBD1 (6 bases). Deletions cut 3 bases from V and 3 bases from J, with 21 bases between. Germline CDR1 and CDR2: DFQATT and SNEGSKA (reference sequence). The CDR3 has 17 residues. The CDR3 spells CSASRVSGRGYNQPQHF. CDR3 nucleotides: TGCAGTGCTAGTCGTGTCTCGGGCAGGGGTTACAATCAGCCCCAGCATTTT.

This chain connects TRBV19 to TRBJ2-7, with TRBD1 matching 8 bases. V dropped 6 bases and J dropped 0; count of bases not matched to a gene: 4. This CDR3 has 14 amino acids. Germline V CDR1 and CDR2: LNHDA, SQIVND (reference sequence). CDR3 DNA: TGTGCCAGTAGACGGACAGGGTCCTCCTACGAGCAGTACTTC. This encodes CASRRTGSSYEQYF.

The chain combines TRBV7-2 with TRBJ2-2, with D hard to call. Germline V CDR1 and CDR2: SGHTA, FQGNSA. This CDR3 region has 15 residues. V gave up 5 bases and J gave up 0 bases, with 10 bases separating them. CDR3 bases: TGTGCCAGCAGCCCGCGGAACGCGAACACCGGGGAGCTGTTTTTT. The encoded protein is CASSPRNANTGELFF.

The chain recombines TRBV14 with TRBJ1-2; no clear D gene. The ends were cut back, 0 bases at V and 3 bases at J, with 5 bases in the middle. The germline gives CDR1 SGHDN, CDR2 FVKESK. This CDR3 has 13 amino acids. The chain's CDR3 is CASSQDQYYGYTF. For the CDR3, the DNA is TGTGCCAGCAGCCAAGATCAATACTATGGCTACACCTTC. The full variable domain, its missing parts supplied by reference TRBV14 and TRBJ1-2, is EAGVTQFPSHSVIEKGQTVTLRCDPISGHDNLYWYRRVMGKEIKFLLHFVKESKQDESGMPNNRFLAERTGGTYSTLKVQPAELEDSGVYFCASSQDQYYGYTFGSGTRLTVV.

This sequence joins TRBV5-4 and TRBJ2-7; D perhaps matches TRBD2 (5 bases). CDR3 length: 13 amino acids. V lost 1 base and J lost 2, with 7 bases in between. CDR1 and CDR2 (germline): SGHNT, YYREEE (reference sequence). Here the CDR3 DNA reads TGTGCCAGCAGCTTGTGGGGAGCCTACGAGCAGTACTTC. As protein: CASSLWGAYEQYF.

The rearrangement uses TRBV11-2 and TRBJ2-7; unclear D gene. Germline V gene lookup returns CDR1 SGHAT and CDR2 FQNNGV. Trimming stripped 5 bases from V and 1 base from J, with 9 bases between. There are 13 residues in the CDR3. The CDR3 here is CASSPGISYEQYF. CDR3 DNA sequence: TGTGCCAGCAGCCCGGGTATTTCCTACGAGCAGTACTTC.

This clone was found once. The V gene is TRBV9, the J gene TRBJ1-3, with 7 bases fitting TRBD1. Germline V lookup: CDR1 SGDLS, CDR2 YYNGEE. The CDR3 contains 14 residues. V was clipped by 3 bases and J by 6 bases; unmatched bases: 6. CDR3 region: CASSAPDRANTIYF. The CDR3 DNA reads as TGTGCCAGCAGCGCCCCCGACAGGGCAAACACCATATATTTT.

In its sample, this clone was seen a few times. The V gene is TRBV18, the J gene TRBJ1-1; no reliable D call. V lost 4 bases and J lost 1, with 13 bases in between. The CDR3 runs to 15 residues. The germline gives CDR1 KGHSH, CDR2 LQKENI. Here the CDR3 reads CASSQSPGKNTEAFF. The CDR3 DNA sequence: TGTGCCAGCTCACAAAGTCCGGGGAAGAACACTGAAGCTTTCTTT.

The genes are TRBV7-9 and TRBJ2-2, with D perhaps TRBD2 (5 bases). The germline V gene encodes CDR1 SEHNR and CDR2 FQNEAQ (reference sequence). This CDR3 has 16 amino acids. V lost 5 bases to trimming and J lost 1 base, with 14 bases between them. CDR3 bases: TGTGCCAGCAGCAAGTCAACGGGGTTGAACACCGGGGAGCTGTTTTTT. Its protein product is CASSKSTGLNTGELFF. Drawing the rest from reference TRBV7-9 and TRBJ2-2, the complete variable domain is DTGVSQNPRHKITKRGQNVTFRCDPISEHNRLYWYRQTLGQGPEFLTYFQNEAQLEKSRLLSDRFSAERPKGSFSTLEIQRTEQGDSAMYLCASSKSTGLNTGELFFGEGSRLTVL.

This clone was picked up one time. The V and J genes are TRBV7-8 and TRBJ2-1; the match to TRBD2 covers 8 bases. The J segment lost 4 bases and the V segment lost 2 bases, leaving 4 bases of the junction unmatched. This CDR3 is 15 amino acids long. Germline V gives CDR1 SGHVS, CDR2 FQNEAQ. Written as DNA, the CDR3 is TGTGCCAGCAGCTTACTTCGCGGGGGGTACAATGAGCAGTTCTTC. Amino acids: CASSLLRGGYNEQFF.

In this sample, this clone is medium-sized. The V call is TRBV11-2, the J call TRBJ2-1; weak D call: TRBD2 (7 bases). This CDR3 region has 17 residues. Germline CDR1 is SGHAT and CDR2 is FQNNGV. V dropped 0 bases and J dropped 7 bases, with 19 bases sitting between them. CDR3 amino acids: CASSLDNGGARVNEQFF. In DNA, the CDR3 is TGTGCCAGCAGCTTAGATAATGGGGGGGCCAGGGTTAATGAGCAGTTCTTC.

The V and J genes are TRBV12-5 and TRBJ2-3; TRBD2 agrees at 12 bases. This CDR3 comprises 18 residues. Per the germline V gene, CDR1 is LGHNT and CDR2 is FRNRAP. After removal of 2 bases from V and 0 bases from J, the junction contained 6 bases not matched to a gene. The CDR3 loop is CASGLLLTSGSSTDTQYF. CDR3 nucleotide sequence: TGTGCTAGTGGTTTGCTCCTGACTAGCGGGAGTAGCACAGATACGCAGTATTTT.

The V call is TRBV5-6, the J call TRBJ2-7; D not certain. The CDR3 spans 16 residues. The germline V gene encodes CDR1 SGHDT and CDR2 YYEEEE. Trimming left V 4 bases short and J 2 bases short, with 19 bases between. This CDR3 reads CASSERRHDSAYEQYF. In nucleotides, the CDR3 is TGTGCCAGCAGCGAACGACGACATGATTCGGCCTACGAGCAGTACTTC.

The chain carries TRBV10-3 and TRBJ1-1; 10 positions agree with TRBD1. The CDR3 contains 14 residues. CDR1 ENHRY and CDR2 SYGVKD come from the germline V gene. Germline trimming cut 6 bases from V and 1 base from J; bases unmatched to any gene: 2. In DNA form, the CDR3 reads TGTGCCATCAGGGGACAGGGGCCGAACACTGAAGCTTTCTTT. Residues: CAIRGQGPNTEAFF.

The chain has TRBV5-1 and TRBJ2-3; 7 positions match TRBD1. The V and J ends lost 0 bases and 1 base, in that order; junction bases with no gene match: 2. CDR1 and CDR2 (germline): SGHRS, YFSETQ. The CDR3 sequence is 15 residues long. CDR3 residues: CASSLGGTGTDTQYF. The CDR3 DNA reads as TGCGCCAGCAGCTTGGGGGGGACAGGCACAGATACGCAGTATTTT.

The V gene is TRBV5-1, the J gene TRBJ2-2; 8 bases are shared with TRBD2. V lost 4 bases and J lost 2; bases outside the gene matches: 4. The CDR3 runs 15 residues. Germline V gene lookup returns CDR1 SGHRS and CDR2 YFSETQ. CDR3 sequence: CASSLGGANTGELFF. The DNA of the CDR3 is TGCGCCAGCAGCCTCGGGGGGGCCAACACCGGGGAGCTGTTTTTT. Full variable domain (missing parts from reference TRBV5-1 and TRBJ2-2): KAGVTQTPRYLIKTRGQQVTLSCSPISGHRSVSWYQQTPGQGLQFLFEYFSETQRNKGNFPGRFSGRQFSNSRSEMNVSTLELGDSALYLCASSLGGANTGELFFGEGSRLTVL.

This clone was detected once. This chain connects TRBV7-9 to TRBJ1-5; TRBD1 might be the D (6 bases). Germline V gives CDR1 SEHNR, CDR2 FQNEAQ (reference sequence). This CDR3 region has 16 residues. The V end was cut by 5 bases, the J end by 5 bases, with 19 bases between. The CDR3 reads CASSETGQSGYQPQHF. Written as DNA, the CDR3 is TGTGCCAGCAGCGAGACTGGACAGAGCGGCTATCAGCCCCAGCATTTT.

This chain links TRBV4-2 with TRBJ2-2, with TRBD2 matching over 8 bases. Germline CDR1 reads LGHNA; CDR2 reads YNFKEQ. This CDR3 comprises 15 residues. J gave up 4 bases and V 0 bases, and 1 base lay outside the gene matches. The CDR3 nucleotides are TGTGCCAGCAGCCAAGATGCGGGGGGCACCGGGGAGCTGTTTTTT. It yields the protein CASSQDAGGTGELFF.

J is TRBJ1-1 and V is TRBV12-3 or TRBV12-4; maybe TRBD1 (5 bases). The V gene lost 6 bases and the J gene lost 0 bases, with 8 bases spanning the gap. This CDR3 spans 13 amino acids. The CDR3 coding sequence is TGTGCCAGCAGGGACACTATGAACACTGAAGCTTTCTTT. As protein: CASRDTMNTEAFF.

As for this clone: The DNA is left out, because the CDR3 cannot be placed on it with certainty; the CDR3 is given as TCRdb lists it. The chain employs TRBV11-3 and TRBJ2-6; no check of the table's D call, TRBD2, against the DNA was made. Germline V gene data show CDR1 as SGHNT and CDR2 as YENEEA. The CDR3 comprises 16 residues, both ends counted. CDR3: CASSPGTVPGANVLTF.

The rearrangement uses TRBV2 and TRBJ1-2; the match to TRBD1 covers 11 bases. The CDR3 spans 14 residues. Trimming cost V 6 bases and J 4 bases; bases outside gene matches: 4. Per the germline V gene, CDR1 is SNHLY and CDR2 is FYNNEI. The CDR3 nucleotides are TGTGCCAGCAGGGGACAGGGGGGAACCTATGGCTACACCTTC. The encoded protein is CASRGQGGTYGYTF.

This clone came up once. The chain combines TRBV9 with TRBJ2-3, with a weak D call TRBD2 (5 bases). V was clipped by 4 bases and J by 5 bases, with 11 bases between them. The CDR3 sequence is 13 residues long. Germline V gene sequence: CDR1 SGDLS, CDR2 YYNGEE. The CDR3 DNA reads TGTGCCAGCAGCCCACAAGGAGGAGATACGCAGTATTTT. Protein sequence: CASSPQGGDTQYF.

The rearrangement links TRBV7-9 to TRBJ2-3; 10 nucleotides agree with TRBD1. The CDR3 has 14 amino acids. With 5 bases clipped from V and 9 bases from J, the junction kept 8 bases outside the gene matches. The germline V gene encodes CDR1 SEHNR and CDR2 FQNEAQ (reference sequence). The chain's CDR3 is CASSARDRGGTQYF. The CDR3 region has the DNA TGTGCCAGCAGCGCGAGGGACAGGGGTGGAACGCAGTATTTT.

The chain couples TRBV20-1 to TRBJ1-2, with D perhaps TRBD1 (6 bases). Germline V gives CDR1 DFQATT, CDR2 SNEGSKA (reference sequence). This CDR3 spans 11 amino acids. Here the CDR3 reads CSPGTGYGYTF. CDR3 nucleotide sequence: TGCAGCCCGGGTACAGGGTATGGCTACACCTTC.